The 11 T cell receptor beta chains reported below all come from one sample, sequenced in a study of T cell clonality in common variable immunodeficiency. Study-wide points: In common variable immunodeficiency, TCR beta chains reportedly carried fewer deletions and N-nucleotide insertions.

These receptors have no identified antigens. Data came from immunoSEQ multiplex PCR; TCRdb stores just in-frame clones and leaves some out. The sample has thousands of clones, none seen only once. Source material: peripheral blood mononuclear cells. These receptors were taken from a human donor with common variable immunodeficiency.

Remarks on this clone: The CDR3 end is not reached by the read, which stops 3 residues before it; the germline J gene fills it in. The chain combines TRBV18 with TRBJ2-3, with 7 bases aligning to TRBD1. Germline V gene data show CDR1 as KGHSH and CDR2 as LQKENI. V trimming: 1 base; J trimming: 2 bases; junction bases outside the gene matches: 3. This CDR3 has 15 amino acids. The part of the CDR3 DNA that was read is TGTGCCAGCTCACCACGGGACAGCTACACAGATACG. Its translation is CASSPRDSYTDT. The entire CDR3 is CASSPRDSYTDTQYF.

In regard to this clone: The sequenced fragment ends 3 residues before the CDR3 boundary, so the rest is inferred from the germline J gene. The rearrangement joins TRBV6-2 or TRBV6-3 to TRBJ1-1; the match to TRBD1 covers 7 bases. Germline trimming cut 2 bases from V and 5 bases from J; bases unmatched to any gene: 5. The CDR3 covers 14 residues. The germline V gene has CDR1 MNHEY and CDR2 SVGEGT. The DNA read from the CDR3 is TGTGCCAGCAGTTACGCAGGGGGAGGGACTGAA. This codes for CASSYAGGGTE. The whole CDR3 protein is CASSYAGGGTEAFF.

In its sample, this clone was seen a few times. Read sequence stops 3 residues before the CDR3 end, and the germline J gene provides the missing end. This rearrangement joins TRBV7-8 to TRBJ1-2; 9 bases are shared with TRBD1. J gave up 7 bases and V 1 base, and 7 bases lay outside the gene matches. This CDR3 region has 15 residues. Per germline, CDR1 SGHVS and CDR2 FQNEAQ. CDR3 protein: CASSLGGGQGFGYTF. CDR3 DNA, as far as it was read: TGTGCCAGCAGCTTAGGGGGGGGACAGGGTTTTGGC.

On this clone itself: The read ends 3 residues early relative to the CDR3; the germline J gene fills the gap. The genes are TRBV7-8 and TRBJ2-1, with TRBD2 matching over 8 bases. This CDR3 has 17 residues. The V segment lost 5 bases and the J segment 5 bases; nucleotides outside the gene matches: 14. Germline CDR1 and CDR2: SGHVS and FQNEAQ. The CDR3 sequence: CASSPPPSGSYNNEQFF. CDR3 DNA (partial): TGTGCCAGCAGCCCACCCCCTAGCGGGTCCTATAACAATGAG.

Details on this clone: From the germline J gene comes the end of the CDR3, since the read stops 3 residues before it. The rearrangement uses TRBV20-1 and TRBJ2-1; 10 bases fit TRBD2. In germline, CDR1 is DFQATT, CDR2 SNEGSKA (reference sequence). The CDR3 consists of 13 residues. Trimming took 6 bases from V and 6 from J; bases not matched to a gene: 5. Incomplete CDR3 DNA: TGCAGTGCCAATAGCGGGAGGCGCAATGAG. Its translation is CSANSGRRNE. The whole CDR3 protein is CSANSGRRNEQFF.

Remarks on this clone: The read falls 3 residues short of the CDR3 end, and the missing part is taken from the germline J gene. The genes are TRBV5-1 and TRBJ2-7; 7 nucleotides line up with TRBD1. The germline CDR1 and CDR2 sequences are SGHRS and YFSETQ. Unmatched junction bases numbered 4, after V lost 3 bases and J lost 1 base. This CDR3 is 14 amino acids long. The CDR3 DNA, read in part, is TGCGCCAGCAGCTCCGGGACAGAATCCTACGAG. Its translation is CASSSGTESYE. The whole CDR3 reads CASSSGTESYEQYF. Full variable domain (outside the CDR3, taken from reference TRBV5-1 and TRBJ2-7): KAGVTQTPRYLIKTRGQQVTLSCSPISGHRSVSWYQQTPGQGLQFLFEYFSETQRNKGNFPGRFSGRQFSNSRSEMNVSTLELGDSALYLCASSSGTESYEQYFGPGTRLTVT.

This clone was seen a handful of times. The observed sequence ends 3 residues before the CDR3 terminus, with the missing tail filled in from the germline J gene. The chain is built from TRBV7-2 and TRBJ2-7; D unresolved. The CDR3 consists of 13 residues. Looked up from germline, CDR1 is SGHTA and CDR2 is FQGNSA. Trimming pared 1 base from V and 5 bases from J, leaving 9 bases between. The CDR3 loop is CASSLVSVNEQYF. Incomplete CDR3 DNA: TGTGCCAGCAGCTTAGTGAGCGTAAACGAG.

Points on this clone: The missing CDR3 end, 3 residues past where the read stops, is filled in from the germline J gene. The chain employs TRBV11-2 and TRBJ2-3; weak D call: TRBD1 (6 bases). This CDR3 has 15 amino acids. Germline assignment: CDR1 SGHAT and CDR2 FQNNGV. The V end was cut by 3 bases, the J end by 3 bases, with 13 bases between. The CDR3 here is CASSFRDIGTDTQYF. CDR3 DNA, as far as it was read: TGTGCCAGCAGCTTCCGGGACATCGGAACAGATACG.

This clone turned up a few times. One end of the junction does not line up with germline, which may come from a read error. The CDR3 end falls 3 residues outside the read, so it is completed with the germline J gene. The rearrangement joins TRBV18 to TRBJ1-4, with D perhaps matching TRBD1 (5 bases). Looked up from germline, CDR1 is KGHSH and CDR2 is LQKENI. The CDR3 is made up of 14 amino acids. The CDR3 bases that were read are TGTGCCAGCTCACTGGACATAACTAAGGAAAAA. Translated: CASSLDITKEK. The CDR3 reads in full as CASSLDITKEKLFF.

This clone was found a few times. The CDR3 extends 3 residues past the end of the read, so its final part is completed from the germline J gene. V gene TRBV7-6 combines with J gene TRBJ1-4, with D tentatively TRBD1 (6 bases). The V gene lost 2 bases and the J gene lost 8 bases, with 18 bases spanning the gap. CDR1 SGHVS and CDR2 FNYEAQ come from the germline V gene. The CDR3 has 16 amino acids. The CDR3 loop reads CASSLQSGHMGEKLFF. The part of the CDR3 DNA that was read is TGTGCCAGCAGCTTACAATCGGGACACATGGGGGAAAAA. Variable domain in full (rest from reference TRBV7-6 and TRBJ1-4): GAGVSQSPRYKVTKRGQDVALRCDPISGHVSLYWYRQALGQGPEFLTYFNYEAQQDKSGLPNDRFSAERPEGSISTLTIQRTEQRDSAMYRCASSLQSGHMGEKLFFGSGTQLSVL.

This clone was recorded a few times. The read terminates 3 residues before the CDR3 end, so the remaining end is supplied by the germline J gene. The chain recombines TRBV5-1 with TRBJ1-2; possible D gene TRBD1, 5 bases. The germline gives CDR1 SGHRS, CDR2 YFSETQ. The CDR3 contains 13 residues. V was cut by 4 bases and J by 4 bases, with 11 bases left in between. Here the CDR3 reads CASSQTQGYGYTF. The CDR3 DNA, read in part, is TGCGCCAGCAGCCAGACGCAGGGCTATGGC.